One sample yielded the 27 T cell receptor beta chains listed below, sequenced in a study of T cells after yellow fever vaccination. MiXCR, run by TCRdb on the 5' RACE reads, gives a single entry per CDR3 protein. The data show roughly 310,000 distinct CDR3 sequences, with about 8.7% seen just once and approximately 19% held by the top ten. The sample consisted of PBMCs, taken on the day of the first yellow fever vaccination. The receptor source for this set is a man younger than 35 who received the YFV17D yellow fever vaccine.

This clonotype has ten or more counts. The rearrangement joins TRBV5-1 to TRBJ2-5; D may be TRBD1 or TRBD2 (6 bases each). Trimming shortened V by 5 bases and J by 5 bases, and 16 bases separated the two germline ends. The CDR3 is 14 residues long. Germline assignment: CDR1 SGHRS and CDR2 YFSETQ. The DNA of the CDR3 is TGCGCCAGCAGTGACGGGGGCGCCCGGGAGACCCAGTACTTC. It translates to CASSDGGARETQYF.

This chain joins TRBV6-2 or TRBV6-3 and TRBJ2-7; the D gene is possibly TRBD2 (5 bases). CDR1 MNHEY and CDR2 SVGEGT come from the germline V gene. Trimming cost V 5 bases and J 3 bases, with 17 bases left between them. The CDR3 consists of 15 residues. This chain's CDR3 is CASSPRAPGSYEQYF. The CDR3 DNA sequence: TGTGCCAGCAGTCCTAGGGCCCCGGGGAGCTACGAGCAGTACTTC.

This clonotype showed up just a few times. The chain combines TRBV6-5 with TRBJ2-5, with 9 bases that match TRBD1. Germline V gene lookup returns CDR1 MNHEY and CDR2 SVGAGI. The CDR3 runs 15 residues. The ends lost 0 bases at V and 4 bases at J; junction bases unmatched: 3. The CDR3 protein is CASSYSYRGLETQYF. The CDR3 DNA is TGTGCCAGCAGTTACTCGTACAGGGGGCTAGAGACCCAGTACTTC.

In this sample, this clonotype turned up many times. The CDR3 sequence: CASSQEGAFRSGNTIYF. The DNA for the CDR3 is TGCGCCAGCAGCCAAGAAGGAGCGTTCCGCTCTGGAAACACCATATATTTT. The J gene is TRBJ1-3, the V gene TRBV4-3; D not certain. V lost 0 bases and J lost 0, with 12 bases in between. Germline V lookup: CDR1 LGHNA, CDR2 YSLEER. This CDR3 comprises 17 residues.

This clonotype has a count of ten or more. The V gene is TRBV6-2 or TRBV6-3, the J gene TRBJ2-3; a weak D match, TRBD2 (6 bases). Germline CDR1 MNHEY, CDR2 SVGEGT. Trimming took off 5 bases at V and 6 bases at J, with 15 bases between the two ends. This CDR3 has 14 residues. CDR3 in DNA: TGTGCCAGCAGTCACCGGGACTGGTGGGATACGCAGTATTTT. Translating it yields CASSHRDWWDTQYF.

This clonotype was counted between two and nine times. The chain recombines TRBV5-1 with TRBJ2-4; 7 positions agree with TRBD1. Trimming cost V 3 bases and J 4 bases; bases outside gene matches: 4. CDR3 size: 14 residues. Germline CDR1 is SGHRS and CDR2 is YFSETQ. The CDR3 DNA sequence: TGCGCCAGCAGCTCCCGGGGACAGAAAAACATTCAGTACTTC. Encoded protein: CASSSRGQKNIQYF.

V and J are TRBV15 and TRBJ2-5, with D maybe TRBD1 (6 bases). The CDR3 sequence is 14 residues long. The V end lost 5 bases, the J end lost 3 bases, and 13 bases lay between the germline ends. Per germline, CDR1 LNHNV and CDR2 YYDKDF (reference sequence). CDR3 region: CATSRYGQKETQYF. DNA of the CDR3: TGTGCCACCAGCCGATACGGACAGAAAGAGACCCAGTACTTC.

V usage is TRBV9 and J usage is TRBJ2-1; maybe TRBD2 (5 bases). The CDR3 sequence is 13 residues long. Trimming took 7 bases from V and 8 from J, leaving 16 bases between them. Germline loops: CDR1 SGDLS, CDR2 YYNGEE. The CDR3 nucleotides read TGTGCCAGCTCATGGACCGGGAATCATGAGCAGTTCTTC. Translating it yields CASSWTGNHEQFF.

V gene TRBV4-1 combines with J gene TRBJ2-5; D remains unclear. V shed 0 bases and J shed 5 bases, with 13 bases lying between them. CDR3 length equals 15 residues. Germline V gene sequence: CDR1 MGHRA, CDR2 YSYEKL. The DNA of the CDR3 is TGCGCCAGCAGCCAAGATCTTAAAGGGTGGGAGACCCAGTACTTC. This encodes CASSQDLKGWETQYF.

The chain carries TRBV6-2 or TRBV6-3 and TRBJ2-3; perhaps TRBD2 as D (6 bases). V dropped 6 bases and J dropped 1 base, with 11 bases sitting between them. CDR1 and CDR2 (germline): MNHEY, SVGEGT. The CDR3 consists of 14 residues. For the CDR3, the DNA is TGTGCCAGCAGAAACGGGGGAGGCACAGATACGCAGTATTTT. Translated, it gives CASRNGGGTDTQYF.

This clonotype has at least ten counts. In nucleotides, the CDR3 is TGTGCCAGCAGTTTAGAGACAGAAAACACAGATACGCAGTATTTT. Amino acids: CASSLETENTDTQYF. The V and J genes are TRBV28 and TRBJ2-3; possible D gene TRBD1, 5 bases. Germline V lookup: CDR1 MDHEN, CDR2 SYDVKM. Trimming shortened V by 2 bases and J by 2 bases, and 11 bases separated the two germline ends. The CDR3 loop spans 15 amino acids.

This clonotype was observed many times. The V call is TRBV7-8, the J call TRBJ2-3; possibly TRBD1 or TRBD2 for D (5 bases each). The CDR3 is 14 residues long. Germline assignment: CDR1 SGHVS and CDR2 FQNEAQ. The V and J ends lost 0 bases and 12 bases respectively, with 16 bases between them. CDR3 bases: TGTGCCAGCAGCTTAGCAGGGACGGAGAGGCCTCAGTATTTT. Protein: CASSLAGTERPQYF. Together with reference TRBV7-8 and TRBJ2-3, the CDR3 gives the full variable domain: GAGVSQSPRYKVAKRGQDVALRCDPISGHVSLFWYQQALGQGPEFLTYFQNEAQLDKSGLPSDRFFAERPEGSVSTLKIQRTQQEDSAVYLCASSLAGTERPQYFGPGTRLTVL.

This clonotype was seen only a few times. V and J are TRBV4-2 and TRBJ1-1; D uncertain. From germline, CDR1 is LGHNA and CDR2 YNFKEQ. This CDR3 is built from 16 residues. The V end lost 0 bases, the J end lost 7 bases, and 18 bases lay between the germline ends. The CDR3 DNA is TGTGCCAGCAGCCAAGATTCAATGGGTCTGCAGTTTGAAGCTTTCTTT. This codes for CASSQDSMGLQFEAFF.

The V gene is TRBV7-2, the J gene TRBJ2-4; 8 bases fit TRBD1. The CDR3 sequence is 15 residues long. J lost 8 bases, V lost 5 bases, and 11 bases had no gene match. CDR1 and CDR2 (germline): SGHTA, FQGNSA. This chain's CDR3 is CASSRIGQGVDIQYF. The CDR3 coding sequence is TGTGCCAGCAGCCGAATTGGACAGGGAGTAGACATTCAGTACTTC.

This clonotype was seen a few times. This rearrangement joins TRBV6-5 to TRBJ1-1, with D possibly TRBD1 on 5 matching bases. V dropped 0 bases and J dropped 11 bases, with 10 bases sitting between them. This CDR3 comprises 12 residues. CDR1 and CDR2 (germline): MNHEY, SVGAGI. DNA for the CDR3: TGTGCCAGCAGTTACTCGGGCAGGGAGGCTTTCTTT. It is translated as CASSYSGREAFF.

This clonotype was observed a handful of times. The V gene is TRBV27, the J gene TRBJ2-3; D gene unclear. V lost 5 bases, J lost 3 bases, and 18 bases lay in between. The CDR3 is 16 residues long. The germline CDR1 and CDR2 sequences are MNHEY and SMNVEV (reference sequence). In nucleotides, the CDR3 is TGTGCCAGCAGTCCTAACAGCGCCATTGAGACAGATACGCAGTATTTT. This gives the protein CASSPNSAIETDTQYF.

This clonotype showed up many times. The rearrangement uses TRBV12-3 or TRBV12-4 and TRBJ1-2; possible D gene TRBD1, 6 bases. The V end was cut by 4 bases, the J end by 4 bases, with 10 bases between. This CDR3 contains 13 residues. CDR3 DNA: TGTGCCAGCAGTTCGACAGGTTCCTATGGCTACACCTTC. Residues: CASSSTGSYGYTF.

The CDR3 loop is CASGRTGSGNTIYF. The CDR3 DNA sequence: TGTGCCAGCGGACGGACAGGGTCTGGAAACACCATATATTTT. The J gene is TRBJ1-3, the V gene TRBV7-9; 8 nucleotides align to TRBD1. The CDR3 is 14 residues long. The germline V gene has CDR1 SEHNR and CDR2 FQNEAQ (reference sequence). With V trimmed by 8 bases and J by 1 base, 4 bases remained unmatched.

This clonotype was seen ten or more times. The CDR3 here is CASRNRGPKQFF. Written as DNA, the CDR3 is TGCGCCAGCAGGAACAGGGGACCGAAGCAGTTCTTC. The chain joins TRBV5-1 to TRBJ2-1; 7 bases map to TRBD1. The length of the CDR3 is 12 residues. Germline CDR1 reads SGHRS; CDR2 reads YFSETQ. Trimming removed 5 bases from V and 11 bases from J; junction bases left unmatched: 7.

About this clonotype: Just one base apart from a much larger clone, this may be a read error. The chain carries TRBV10-3 and TRBJ2-1, with TRBD2 matching over 8 bases. CDR3 length: 12 residues. The junction had 13 bases not matched to a gene; V was cut back by 10 bases and J by 14 bases. CDR1 is ENHRY and CDR2 is SYGVKD in the germline V gene. The CDR3 DNA reads as TGTGCCACCGGACTATCGGGGGGGCTGGAGTTCTTC. It specifies CATGLSGGLEFF.

Only a few counts were recorded for this clonotype. The chain has TRBV20-1 and TRBJ2-6, with D uncertain. Germline lookup yields CDR1 DFQATT and CDR2 SNEGSKA (reference sequence). Trimming took off 0 bases at V and 2 bases at J, with 2 bases between the two ends. The CDR3 consists of 13 residues. The CDR3 bases are TGCAGTGCTAGAGAGCCTGGGGCCAACGTCCTGACTTTC. Translated, it gives CSAREPGANVLTF.

This clonotype was found a few times. The gene calls are TRBV7-6 and TRBJ2-5; D is possibly TRBD1 (5 bases). V lost 1 base and J 5 bases, leaving 8 bases between the germline ends. Germline-derived CDR1 and CDR2 are SGHVS and FNYEAQ. The CDR3 extends over 13 amino acids. CDR3 DNA sequence: TGTGCCAGCAGCTTAGACAGGCGGGAGACCCAGTACTTC. The encoded protein is CASSLDRRETQYF. The full variable domain, completed using reference TRBV7-6 and TRBJ2-5, is GAGVSQSPRYKVTKRGQDVALRCDPISGHVSLYWYRQALGQGPEFLTYFNYEAQQDKSGLPNDRFSAERPEGSISTLTIQRTEQRDSAMYRCASSLDRRETQYFGPGTRLLVL.

V and J are TRBV6-5 and TRBJ1-1; the match to TRBD1 covers 8 bases. The V segment lost 0 bases and the J segment 7 bases; nucleotides outside the gene matches: 7. The CDR3 runs to 15 residues. Germline V gene sequence: CDR1 MNHEY, CDR2 SVGAGI. CDR3 coding DNA: TGTGCCAGCAGTTACTCTACAACAGGGGGTTATGAAGCTTTCTTT. Translated, it gives CASSYSTTGGYEAFF.

In this sample, this clonotype turned up a few times. In DNA, the CDR3 is TGCGCCAGCAGCCCGACCGTCGACGGGGACGAGCAGTACTTC. It is translated as CASSPTVDGDEQYF. The chain is built from TRBV4-3 and TRBJ2-7; D might be TRBD2 (5 bases). In germline, CDR1 is LGHNA, CDR2 YSLEER. V was clipped by 4 bases and J by 5 bases, with 15 bases between them. The CDR3 runs to 14 residues.

This clonotype was observed many times. The J gene is TRBJ1-2, the V gene TRBV18; D gene uncertain. This CDR3 contains 12 residues. Germline assignment: CDR1 KGHSH and CDR2 LQKENI. Trimming cost V 3 bases and J 8 bases, with 10 bases left between them. CDR3 sequence (DNA): TGTGCCAGCTCACCGTCGAAGGTCGGCTACACCTTC. It yields the protein CASSPSKVGYTF. The variable domain in full, with the rest retrieved from reference TRBV18 and TRBJ1-2, is NAGVMQNPRHLVRRRGQEARLRCSPMKGHSHVYWYRQLPEEGLKFMVYLQKENIIDESGMPKERFSAEFPKEGPSILRIQQVVRGDSAAYFCASSPSKVGYTFGSGTRLTVV.

Worth noting for this clonotype: At one end, the junction sequence differs from germline, possibly due to a read error. The genes are TRBV5-1 and TRBJ2-1; the D gene is possibly TRBD2 (6 bases). The length of the CDR3 is 17 residues. CDR1 and CDR2 (germline): SGHRS, YFSETQ. CDR3 amino acids: CASSFLAVPSSYNEQFF. CDR3 DNA: TGCGCCAGCAGCTTTTTAGCGGTTCCTAGCTCCTATAATGAGCAGTTCTTC. The full variable domain, its missing parts supplied by reference TRBV5-1 and TRBJ2-1, is KAGVTQTPRYLIKTRGQQVTLSCSPISGHRSVSWYQQTPGQGLQFLFEYFSETQRNKGNFPGRFSGRQFSNSRSEMNVSTLELGDSALYLCASSFLAVPSSYNEQFFGPGTRLTVL.

Remarks on this clonotype: The CDR3 carries no conserved terminal phenylalanine or tryptophan, so it likely arises from a read error. The rearrangement uses TRBV4-1 and TRBJ2-5; 9 bases fit TRBD2. J lost 1 base, V lost 0 bases, and 3 bases had no gene match. The CDR3 covers 16 residues. Germline assignment: CDR1 MGHRA and CDR2 YSYEKL. CDR3: CASSQERGGFQETQYS. In DNA form, the CDR3 reads TGCGCCAGCAGCCAAGAGCGGGGGGGATTCCAAGAGACCCAGTACTCC.